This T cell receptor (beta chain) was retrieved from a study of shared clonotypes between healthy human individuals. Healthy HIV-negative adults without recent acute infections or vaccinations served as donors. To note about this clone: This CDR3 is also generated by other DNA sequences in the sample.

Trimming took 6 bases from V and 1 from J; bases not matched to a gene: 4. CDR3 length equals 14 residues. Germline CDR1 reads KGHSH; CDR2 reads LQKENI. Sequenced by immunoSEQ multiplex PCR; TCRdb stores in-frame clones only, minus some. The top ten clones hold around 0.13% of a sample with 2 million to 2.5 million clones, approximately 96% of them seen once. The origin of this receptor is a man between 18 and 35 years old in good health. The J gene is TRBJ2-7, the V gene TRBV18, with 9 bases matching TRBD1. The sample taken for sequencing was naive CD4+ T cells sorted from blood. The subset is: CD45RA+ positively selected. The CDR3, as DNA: TGTGCCAGCTCGCCCGGGACAGGGTCCTACGAGCAGTACTTC. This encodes CASSPGTGSYEQYF.